These 20 T cell receptor beta chains were sequenced from one sample in a study of OX40 agonist ivuxolimab in advanced cancers. Generated by immunoSEQ multiplex PCR, the TCRdb table keeps only in-frame clones and is missing some. The table shows roughly 52,000 clones, with around 77% occurring only once. The sequencing here drew on CD4+ or CD8+ T cells sorted from blood, taken in a trial of the OX40 agonist ivuxolimab. The receptors shown here come from an adult with an advanced solid tumor such as melanoma, head and neck, liver or kidney cancer.

V usage is TRBV5-4 and J usage is TRBJ1-2; D gene unclear. V gave up 0 bases and J gave up 3 bases, with 3 bases separating them. This CDR3 contains 12 residues. CDR1 is SGHNT, CDR2 YYREEE, per germline (reference sequence). The CDR3 nucleotides are TGTGCCAGCAGCTTGGACGACTATGGCTACACCTTC. Residues: CASSLDDYGYTF.

This sequence joins TRBV15 and TRBJ2-5; no firm D call. V was clipped by 0 bases and J by 3 bases, with 8 bases between them. Germline-derived CDR1 and CDR2 are LNHNV and YYDKDF (reference sequence). CDR3 length: 14 residues. CDR3 sequence reads: CATSRDRAEETQYF. The CDR3, as DNA: TGTGCCACCAGCAGAGATAGGGCGGAAGAGACCCAGTACTTC.

The V call is TRBV7-2, the J call TRBJ2-3, with unresolved D. The CDR3 has 15 amino acids. Germline CDR1 and CDR2: SGHTA and FQGNSA. Trimming removed 6 bases from V and 0 bases from J, with 13 bases in between. The CDR3 DNA follows: TGTGCCAGCAGTCTAGAAGCCTCTAGCACAGATACGCAGTATTTT. Protein sequence: CASSLEASSTDTQYF.

V and J are TRBV5-1 and TRBJ1-6, with a possible D match to TRBD1 (6 bases). This CDR3 spans 13 amino acids. Deletions cut 2 bases from V and 13 bases from J, with 13 bases between. The germline CDR1 and CDR2 sequences are SGHRS and YFSETQ. The CDR3 is CASSFPGQPPLHF. CDR3 nucleotide sequence: TGCGCCAGCAGCTTTCCCGGACAGCCCCCCCTCCACTTT. The full variable domain, completed using reference TRBV5-1 and TRBJ1-6, is KAGVTQTPRYLIKTRGQQVTLSCSPISGHRSVSWYQQTPGQGLQFLFEYFSETQRNKGNFPGRFSGRQFSNSRSEMNVSTLELGDSALYLCASSFPGQPPLHFGNGTRLTVT.

V and J are TRBV2 and TRBJ1-4, with D perhaps TRBD1 (5 bases). V shed 5 bases and J shed 10 bases, with 20 bases lying between them. This CDR3 region has 15 residues. The germline gives CDR1 SNHLY, CDR2 FYNNEI. The CDR3 region is CASSSQGIGNLKLFF. The DNA for the CDR3 is TGTGCCAGCAGTTCGCAGGGAATTGGGAATCTAAAACTGTTTTTT.

This chain uses TRBV5-6 with TRBJ2-2, with 11 bases lining up with TRBD2. CDR1 is SGHDT, CDR2 YYEEEE, per germline. The CDR3 covers 18 residues. V lost 2 bases and J lost 2; bases outside the gene matches: 8. This CDR3 reads CASSFFLLAGGNTGELFF. The CDR3 coding sequence is TGTGCCAGCAGCTTCTTTCTTCTAGCGGGGGGTAACACCGGGGAGCTGTTTTTT.

The chain combines TRBV7-2 with TRBJ2-5; maybe TRBD2 (6 bases). The CDR3 has 14 residues. With 5 bases removed from V and 3 bases from J, the gap between germline ends came to 13 bases. Germline V gene lookup returns CDR1 SGHTA and CDR2 FQGNSA. The chain's CDR3 is CASSRGLSKETQYF. CDR3 bases: TGTGCCAGCAGCCGGGGACTTTCAAAAGAGACCCAGTACTTC.

The V and J genes are TRBV11-2 and TRBJ1-2; TRBD1 might be the D (5 bases). Trimming removed 1 base at V and 2 bases at J, with 5 bases between. Germline V gene sequence: CDR1 SGHAT, CDR2 FQNNGV. The CDR3 contains 13 residues. In DNA form, the CDR3 reads TGTGCCAGCAGCTTAGCAGGGAACTATGGCTACACCTTC. As protein: CASSLAGNYGYTF.

The chain's CDR3 is CAWRGGRAGANVLTF. CDR3 nucleotide sequence: TGTGCCTGGAGGGGGGGGAGGGCTGGGGCCAACGTCCTGACTTTC. This chain uses TRBV30 with TRBJ2-6; 7 bases are shared with TRBD2. The germline V gene has CDR1 GTSNPN and CDR2 SVGIG (reference sequence). V lost 3 bases to trimming and J lost 2 bases; unmatched junction nucleotides: 4. The CDR3 consists of 15 residues. Full variable domain (remainder filled in from reference TRBV30 and TRBJ2-6): SQTIHQWPATLVQPVGSPLSLECTVEGTSNPNLYWYRQAAGRGLQLLFYSVGIGQISSEVPQNLSASRPQDRQFILSSKKLLLSDSGFYLCAWRGGRAGANVLTFGAGSRLTVL.

As to this clone: Other DNA sequences of this sample code for an identical CDR3. V usage is TRBV18 and J usage is TRBJ2-2; 8 bases are a match to TRBD1. CDR3 length equals 16 residues. The V and J ends lost 0 bases and 4 bases, in that order; junction bases with no gene match: 4. Per germline, CDR1 KGHSH and CDR2 LQKENI. The CDR3 sequence: CASSPPGQGGTGELFF. The CDR3 DNA is TGTGCCAGCTCACCACCAGGACAGGGAGGCACCGGGGAGCTGTTTTTT.

The J gene is TRBJ2-1, the V gene TRBV5-1; TRBD1 matches 8 bases. Unmatched junction bases numbered 2, after V lost 5 bases and J lost 10 bases. Germline lookup yields CDR1 SGHRS and CDR2 YFSETQ. This CDR3 contains 11 residues. The CDR3 region has the DNA TGCGCCAGCAGGGGACAGGTAGAGCAGTTCTTC. Protein sequence: CASRGQVEQFF. Based on the CDR3 plus reference TRBV5-1 and TRBJ2-1, the full variable domain is KAGVTQTPRYLIKTRGQQVTLSCSPISGHRSVSWYQQTPGQGLQFLFEYFSETQRNKGNFPGRFSGRQFSNSRSEMNVSTLELGDSALYLCASRGQVEQFFGPGTRLTVL.

The rearrangement joins TRBV2 to TRBJ2-5, with D hard to call. Germline CDR1 SNHLY, CDR2 FYNNEI. The CDR3 is made up of 12 amino acids. The V end was cut by 3 bases, the J end by 5 bases, with 7 bases between. The CDR3 loop is CASSEGWETQYF. CDR3 DNA: TGTGCCAGCAGTGAGGGTTGGGAGACCCAGTACTTC.

This clone was recorded once. The chain links TRBV18 to TRBJ1-1; no reliable D call. The CDR3 length is 15 residues. From germline, CDR1 is KGHSH and CDR2 LQKENI. Trimming removed 3 bases from V and 1 base from J, with 12 bases in between. The CDR3 DNA is TGTGCCAGCTCACCCCTGATGGGCGCGAACACTGAAGCTTTCTTT. This translates into CASSPLMGANTEAFF.

The chain recombines TRBV7-2 with TRBJ1-2, with D unclear. The CDR3 has 14 residues. V lost 5 bases, J lost 5 bases, and 15 bases lay in between. The germline V gene encodes CDR1 SGHTA and CDR2 FQGNSA. CDR3 DNA: TGTGCCAGCAGCCCCCGGGAGACCGTTTATGGCTACACCTTC. Translated, it gives CASSPRETVYGYTF.

The chain has TRBV7-3 and TRBJ2-1, with 11 bases identical to TRBD2. Germline V CDR1 and CDR2: SGHTA, FQGTGA. With 1 base clipped from V and 3 bases from J, the junction kept 5 bases outside the gene matches. This CDR3 comprises 17 residues. In DNA form, the CDR3 reads TGTGCCAGCAGCTTAATGGGAGGGACTAGCGGCTACAATGAGCAGTTCTTC. Its translation is CASSLMGGTSGYNEQFF.

The chain carries TRBV6-1 and TRBJ2-7; D gene unclear. Trimming left V 4 bases short and J 8 bases short, with 24 bases between. In germline, CDR1 is MNHNS, CDR2 SASEGT. CDR3 length equals 16 residues. The CDR3 sequence is CASSGAVSLSENKQYF. CDR3 coding DNA: TGTGCCAGCAGTGGGGCGGTGTCACTTAGTGAGAATAAGCAGTACTTC.

J is TRBJ1-2 and V is TRBV27; D is ambiguous. The CDR3 covers 16 residues. The V end lost 7 bases, the J end lost 4 bases, and 22 bases lay between the germline ends. The germline V gene encodes CDR1 MNHEY and CDR2 SMNVEV (reference sequence). CDR3 nucleotide sequence: TGTGCCAGCACCCCCACCGGGTCCCTCCTCGTCTATGGCTACACCTTC. Protein: CASTPTGSLLVYGYTF.

This chain uses TRBV7-2 with TRBJ2-1; D perhaps matches TRBD1 (7 bases). The CDR3 has 15 amino acids. Germline values: CDR1 SGHTA, CDR2 FQGNSA. V lost 5 bases and J lost 3, with 14 bases in between. The CDR3 loop reads CASSPGGSHYNEQFF. CDR3 coding DNA: TGTGCCAGCAGCCCAGGGGGGTCACACTACAATGAGCAGTTCTTC.

V usage is TRBV2 and J usage is TRBJ2-5; D gene ambiguous. The CDR3 has 14 residues. Germline CDR1 and CDR2: SNHLY and FYNNEI. V was clipped by 6 bases and J by 4 bases, with 15 bases between them. The CDR3 region is CASSPMVPGETQYF. CDR3 DNA sequence: TGTGCCAGCAGCCCTATGGTCCCGGGAGAGACCCAGTACTTC.

V and J are TRBV27 and TRBJ2-7; 8 bases fit TRBD1. J lost 0 bases, V lost 6 bases, and 10 bases had no gene match. The CDR3 length is 16 residues. Germline CDR1 reads MNHEY; CDR2 reads SMNVEV (reference sequence). The CDR3 spells CASSSPSTGVSYEQYF. DNA of the CDR3: TGTGCCAGCAGCTCGCCTTCGACAGGGGTCTCCTACGAGCAGTACTTC.